These 8 T cell receptor beta chains share one sample of origin, sequenced in a study of shared clonotypes between healthy human individuals. Sequencing was performed with immunoSEQ multiplex PCR; in TCRdb, only in-frame clones are kept and a portion is missing. The data contain approximately 180,000 clones, over 80% of them seen just once; the ten biggest clones take up 0.067%. The sample taken for sequencing was naive CD4+ T cells sorted from blood. The subset is: CD45RA+ positively selected. The receptor source for this set is a woman younger than 45 in good health.

The rearrangement joins TRBV2 to TRBJ1-1; no definite D call. V was clipped by 6 bases and J by 4 bases, with 15 bases between them. CDR3 size: 14 residues. CDR1 and CDR2 from the germline V gene are SNHLY and FYNNEI. CDR3 nucleotide sequence: TGTGCCAGCAGGGGCGGAGAGACCGTCACTGAAGCTTTCTTT. This translates into CASRGGETVTEAFF.

The chain recombines TRBV18 with TRBJ1-1; D gene ambiguous. The CDR3 covers 16 residues. V shed 2 bases and J shed 10 bases, with 23 bases lying between them. Germline loops: CDR1 KGHSH, CDR2 LQKENI. The CDR3: CASSPDMKPAYASAFF. The CDR3 DNA reads TGTGCCAGCTCACCAGATATGAAACCGGCATATGCCTCAGCTTTCTTT. Filled out from reference TRBV18 and TRBJ1-1, the complete variable domain reads NAGVMQNPRHLVRRRGQEARLRCSPMKGHSHVYWYRQLPEEGLKFMVYLQKENIIDESGMPKERFSAEFPKEGPSILRIQQVVRGDSAAYFCASSPDMKPAYASAFFGQGTRLTVV.

The chain employs TRBV6-5 and TRBJ2-4; TRBD2 is a possible D gene (6 bases). Trimming cost V 7 bases and J 6 bases, with 16 bases left between them. Germline V gene sequence: CDR1 MNHEY, CDR2 SVGAGI. This CDR3 spans 14 amino acids. This CDR3 reads CASTPLWGGNIQYF. Written as DNA, the CDR3 is TGTGCCAGCACCCCCCTCTGGGGAGGAAACATTCAGTACTTC.

The chain carries TRBV18 and TRBJ2-7; perhaps D is TRBD1 or TRBD2 (5 bases each). The length of the CDR3 is 16 residues. Trimming took 1 base from V and 4 from J, leaving 17 bases between them. Germline values: CDR1 KGHSH, CDR2 LQKENI. The CDR3 reads CASSPRADGARYEQYF. CDR3 DNA sequence: TGTGCCAGCTCACCACGAGCTGACGGGGCGCGGTACGAGCAGTACTTC.

The CDR3 protein is CASSFADNEQFF. For the CDR3, the DNA is TGCGCCAGCAGCTTTGCTGACAATGAGCAGTTCTTC. The V and J genes are TRBV5-1 and TRBJ2-1; D not resolved. This CDR3 comprises 12 residues. V lost 2 bases and J lost 5, with 5 bases in between. CDR1 and CDR2 (germline): SGHRS, YFSETQ.

Remarks on this clone: At one boundary the junction diverges from the germline segment, which might be a read error. The genes are TRBV6-1 and TRBJ2-1, with D tentatively TRBD1 or TRBD2 (5 bases each). The CDR3 is made up of 12 amino acids. Germline V gene data show CDR1 as MNHNS and CDR2 as SASEGT. The CDR3 region is CASSELWTRGVF. The CDR3 bases are TGTGCCAGCAGTGAATTGTGGACAAGAGGGGTCTTC.

This chain joins TRBV20-1 and TRBJ2-5, with D perhaps TRBD1 (5 bases). The DNA end is a closer match to TRBJ2-7, so the J assignment may be wrong. Germline loops: CDR1 DFQATT, CDR2 SNEGSKA (reference sequence). The CDR3 extends over 11 amino acids. The CDR3 DNA reads as TGCAGTGCCAGGGCCTTCTACGAGCAGTACTTC. As protein: CSARAFYEQYF.

The chain uses TRBV28 and TRBJ2-7, with D maybe TRBD2 (6 bases). This CDR3 contains 12 residues. Germline V gives CDR1 MDHEN, CDR2 SYDVKM. Trimming removed 5 bases from V and 4 bases from J, with 9 bases in between. For the CDR3, the DNA is TGTGCCAGCAGTAACCGGGGGTACGAGCAGTACTTC. This translates into CASSNRGYEQYF.